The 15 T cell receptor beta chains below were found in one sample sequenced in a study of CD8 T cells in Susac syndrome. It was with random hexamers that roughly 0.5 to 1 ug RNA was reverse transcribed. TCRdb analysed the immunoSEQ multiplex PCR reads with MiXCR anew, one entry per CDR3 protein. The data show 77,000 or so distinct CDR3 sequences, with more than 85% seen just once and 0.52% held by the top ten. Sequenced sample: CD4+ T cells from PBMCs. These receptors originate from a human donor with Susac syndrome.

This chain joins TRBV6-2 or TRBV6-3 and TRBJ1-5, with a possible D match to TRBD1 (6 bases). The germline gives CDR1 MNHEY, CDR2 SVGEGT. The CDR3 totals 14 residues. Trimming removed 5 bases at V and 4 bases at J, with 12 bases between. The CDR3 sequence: CASSTGKANQPQHF. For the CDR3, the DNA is TGTGCCAGCAGTACAGGGAAAGCTAATCAGCCCCAGCATTTT.

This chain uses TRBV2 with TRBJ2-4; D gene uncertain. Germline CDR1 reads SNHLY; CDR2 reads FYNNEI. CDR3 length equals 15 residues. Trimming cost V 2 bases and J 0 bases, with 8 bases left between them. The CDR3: CASSERLIAKNIQYF. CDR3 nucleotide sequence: TGTGCCAGCAGTGAACGACTGATAGCCAAAAACATTCAGTACTTC.

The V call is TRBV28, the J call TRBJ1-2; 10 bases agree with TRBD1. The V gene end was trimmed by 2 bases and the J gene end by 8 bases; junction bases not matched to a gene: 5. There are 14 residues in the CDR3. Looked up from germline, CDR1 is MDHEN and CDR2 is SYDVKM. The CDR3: CASSLDGTGDGYTF. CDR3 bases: TGTGCCAGCAGTTTAGACGGGACAGGGGACGGCTACACCTTC.

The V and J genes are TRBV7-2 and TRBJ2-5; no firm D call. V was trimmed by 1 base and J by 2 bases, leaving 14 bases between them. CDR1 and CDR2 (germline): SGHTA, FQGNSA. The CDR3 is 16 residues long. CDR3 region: CASSLVPGLRQETQYF. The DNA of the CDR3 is TGTGCCAGCAGCTTAGTTCCTGGGCTAAGGCAAGAGACCCAGTACTTC.

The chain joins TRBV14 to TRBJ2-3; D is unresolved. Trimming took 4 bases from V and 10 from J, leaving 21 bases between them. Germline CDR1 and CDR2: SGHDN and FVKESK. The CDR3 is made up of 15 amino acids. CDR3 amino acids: CASSRFQSSAIAQYF. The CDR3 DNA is TGTGCCAGCAGCCGATTTCAGTCGTCAGCTATCGCGCAGTATTTT.

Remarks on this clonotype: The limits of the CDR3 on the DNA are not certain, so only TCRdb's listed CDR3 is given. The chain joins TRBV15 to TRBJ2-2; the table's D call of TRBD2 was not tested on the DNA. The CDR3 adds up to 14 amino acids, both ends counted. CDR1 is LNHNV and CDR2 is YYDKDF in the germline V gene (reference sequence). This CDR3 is CATSGTSSPGSCFF.

The DNA for the CDR3 is TGCGCCAGCTCTATGGGCCAGATGTACAATGAGCAGTTCTTC. It specifies CASSMGQMYNEQFF. The chain employs TRBV5-1 and TRBJ2-1; no reliable D call. This CDR3 comprises 14 residues. V gave up 7 bases and J gave up 4 bases, with 15 bases separating them. Germline V gene lookup returns CDR1 SGHRS and CDR2 YFSETQ.

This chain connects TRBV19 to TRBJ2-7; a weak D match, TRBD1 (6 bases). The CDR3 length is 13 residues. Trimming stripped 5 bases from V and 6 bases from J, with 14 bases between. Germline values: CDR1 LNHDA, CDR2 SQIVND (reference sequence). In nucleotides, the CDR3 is TGTGCCAGTAGTCCGGGACATTTGGCCGAGCAGTACTTC. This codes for CASSPGHLAEQYF.

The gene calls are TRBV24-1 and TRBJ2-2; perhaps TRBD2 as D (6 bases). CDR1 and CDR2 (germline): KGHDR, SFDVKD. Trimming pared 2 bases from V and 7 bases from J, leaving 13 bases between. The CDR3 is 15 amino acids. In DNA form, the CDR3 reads TGTGCCACCAGTGATTGGGACTTTACGGGCGGGGAGCTGTTTTTT. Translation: CATSDWDFTGGELFF.

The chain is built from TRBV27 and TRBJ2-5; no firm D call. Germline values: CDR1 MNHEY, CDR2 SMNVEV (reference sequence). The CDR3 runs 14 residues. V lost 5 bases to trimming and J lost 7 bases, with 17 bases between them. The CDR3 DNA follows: TGTGCCAGCAGTGGGAAGGAAGGGTTAGGGACCCAGTACTTC. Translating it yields CASSGKEGLGTQYF.

CDR3 amino acids: CASSAQMTGVETQYF. The CDR3 coding sequence is TGTGCCAGCAGCGCCCAGATGACAGGGGTGGAGACCCAGTACTTC. The chain is built from TRBV9 and TRBJ2-5; 8 bases line up with TRBD1. The CDR3 totals 15 residues. V was clipped by 3 bases and J by 5 bases; unmatched bases: 9. Germline values: CDR1 SGDLS, CDR2 YYNGEE.

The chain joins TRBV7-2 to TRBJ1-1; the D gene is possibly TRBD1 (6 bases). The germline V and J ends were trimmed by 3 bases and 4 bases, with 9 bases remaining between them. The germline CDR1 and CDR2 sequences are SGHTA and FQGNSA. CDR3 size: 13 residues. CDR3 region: CASSFDRSTEAFF. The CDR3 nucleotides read TGTGCCAGCAGCTTCGACAGGTCCACTGAAGCTTTCTTT.

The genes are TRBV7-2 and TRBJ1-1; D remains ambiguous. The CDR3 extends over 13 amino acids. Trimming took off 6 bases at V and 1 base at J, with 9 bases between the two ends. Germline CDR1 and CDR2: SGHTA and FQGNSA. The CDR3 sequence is CASSEWANTEAFF. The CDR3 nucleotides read TGTGCCAGCAGTGAGTGGGCGAACACTGAAGCTTTCTTT. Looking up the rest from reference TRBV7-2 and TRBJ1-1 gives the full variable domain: GAGVSQSPSNKVTEKGKDVELRCDPISGHTALYWYRQSLGQGLEFLIYFQGNSAPDKSGLPSDRFSAERTGGSVSTLTIQRTQQEDSAVYLCASSEWANTEAFFGQGTRLTVV.

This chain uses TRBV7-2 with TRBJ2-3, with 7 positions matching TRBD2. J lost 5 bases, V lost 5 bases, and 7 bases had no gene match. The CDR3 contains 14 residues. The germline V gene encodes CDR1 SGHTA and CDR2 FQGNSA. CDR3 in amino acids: CASSPGRGGDTQYF. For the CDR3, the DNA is TGTGCCAGCAGCCCAGGACGCGGGGGAGATACGCAGTATTTT.

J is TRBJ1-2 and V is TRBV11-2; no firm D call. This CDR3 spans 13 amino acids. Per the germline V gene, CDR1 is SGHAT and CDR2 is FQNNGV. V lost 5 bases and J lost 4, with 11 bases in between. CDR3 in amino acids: CASSPGRFYGYTF. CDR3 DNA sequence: TGTGCCAGCAGCCCCGGACGGTTCTATGGCTACACCTTC. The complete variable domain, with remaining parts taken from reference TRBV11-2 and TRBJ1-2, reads EAGVAQSPRYKIIEKRQSVAFWCNPISGHATLYWYQQILGQGPKLLIQFQNNGVVDDSQLPKDRFSAERLKGVDSTLKIQPAKLEDSAVYLCASSPGRFYGYTFGSGTRLTVV.